This T cell receptor beta chain was observed in a study of control samples from healthy donors and cancer patients. Assay: immunoSEQ multiplex PCR; the TCRdb copy retains only in-frame clones and omits some. This table holds about 180,000 clones, 90% to 95% found once. Trimming took 0 bases from V and 2 from J, leaving 9 bases between them. This CDR3 has 15 residues. In germline, CDR1 is WNHNN, CDR2 SYGVQD (reference sequence). Sequencing was done on a sample of blood. The V call is TRBV10-1, the J call TRBJ2-3, with D possibly matching TRBD1 (5 bases). The sequence was obtained from a man aged 25-45 years in good health. CDR3 protein: CASSESQGSTDTQYF. For the CDR3, the DNA is TGCGCCAGCAGTGAGTCGCAGGGATCCACAGATACGCAGTATTTT.